This T cell receptor (beta chain) was observed in a study of Tregs in tolerant kidney transplant recipients. Study-level points and caveats: Biological reproducibility was not directly addressed in this study.

The CDR3 runs to 10 residues. Germline V gene data show CDR1 as DFQATT and CDR2 as SNEGSKA (reference sequence). TCRdb keeps only in-frame clones here, not all; method: immunoSEQ multiplex PCR. With under 2,500 clones in the sample, the ten largest clones hold around 41%. Recipients received nonmyeloablative bone marrow transplants from related graft donors, with transient mixed chimerism. According to its frequency, this clone is medium-sized. Its antigen is still unknown. The read ends 3 residues shy of where the CDR3 ends; the end is completed using the germline J gene. The TCR originated in a human patient who received a combined kidney and bone marrow transplant. The T cells may come from the graft donor. Sequencing used CD8+ T cells from blood (PBMCs), obtained 6 months after the transplant. This chain uses TRBV20-1 with TRBJ1-1; 7 positions match TRBD1. Incomplete CDR3 DNA: TGCAGTGCCAAACAGGGGAAA. This translates into CSAKQGK. The entire CDR3 protein is CSAKQGKAFF.